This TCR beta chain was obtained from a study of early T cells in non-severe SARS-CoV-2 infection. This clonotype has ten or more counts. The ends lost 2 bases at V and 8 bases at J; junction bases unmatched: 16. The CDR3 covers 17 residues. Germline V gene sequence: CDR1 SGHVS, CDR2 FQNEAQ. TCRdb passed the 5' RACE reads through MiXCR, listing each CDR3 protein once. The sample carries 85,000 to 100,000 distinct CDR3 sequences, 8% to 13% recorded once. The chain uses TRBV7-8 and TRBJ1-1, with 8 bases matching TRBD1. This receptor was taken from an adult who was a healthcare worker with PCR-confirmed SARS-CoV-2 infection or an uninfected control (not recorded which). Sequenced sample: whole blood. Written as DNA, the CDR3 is TGTGCCAGCAGCTTATTGGCAGGGGGCGATGTCCTTCGGGAAGCTTTCTTT. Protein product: CASSLLAGGDVLREAFF.